The next 7 T cell receptor beta chains were all read from a single sample in a study of OX40 agonist ivuxolimab in advanced cancers. Assay used: immunoSEQ multiplex PCR; TCRdb lists only in-frame clones, some missing. The table shows approximately 38,000 clones, with about 82% occurring only once. Source: CD4+ or CD8+ T cells sorted from blood, taken in a trial of the OX40 agonist ivuxolimab. The receptor source for this set is an adult with an advanced solid tumor such as melanoma, head and neck, liver or kidney cancer.

The count of this clone is one. The rearrangement uses TRBV9 and TRBJ1-4, with 7 bases fitting TRBD1. Trimming removed 4 bases from V and 7 bases from J; junction bases left unmatched: 1. Germline V lookup: CDR1 SGDLS, CDR2 YYNGEE. The CDR3 sequence is 12 residues long. DNA of the CDR3: TGTGCCAGCAGCCGACAGGGTGAAAAACTGTTTTTT. This encodes CASSRQGEKLFF. The whole variable domain, filled in from reference TRBV9 and TRBJ1-4, reads DSGVTQTPKHLITATGQRVTLRCSPRSGDLSVYWYQQSLDQGLQFLIQYYNGEERAKGNILERFSAQQFPDLHSELNLSSLELGDSALYFCASSRQGEKLFFGSGTQLSVL.

V gene TRBV5-8 combines with J gene TRBJ1-1; 10 bases map to TRBD1. The germline CDR1 and CDR2 sequences are SGHTS and YDEGEE. This CDR3 has 14 amino acids. The V and J ends lost 5 bases and 7 bases, in that order; junction bases with no gene match: 8. The CDR3 protein is CASRSRQGAIEAFF. CDR3 in DNA: TGTGCCAGCAGAAGCCGACAGGGGGCCATTGAAGCTTTCTTT.

The V gene is TRBV6-6, the J gene TRBJ2-1; 14 bases agree with TRBD2. The CDR3 has 15 residues. V trimming: 5 bases; J trimming: 7 bases; junction bases outside the gene matches: 4. The germline V gene has CDR1 MNHNY and CDR2 SVGAGI (reference sequence). The CDR3 sequence: CASSLGTSGRNEQFF. CDR3 sequence (DNA): TGTGCCAGCAGTCTCGGGACTAGCGGGAGAAATGAGCAGTTCTTC.

V and J are TRBV27 and TRBJ2-1, with 12 bases fitting TRBD2. V shed 5 bases, J shed 6 bases, and the junction held 8 bases outside the gene matches. The CDR3 consists of 16 residues. Per the germline V gene, CDR1 is MNHEY and CDR2 is SMNVEV (reference sequence). The CDR3 reads CASSMVGLAGSNEQFF. DNA for the CDR3: TGTGCCAGCAGTATGGTTGGACTAGCGGGGTCCAATGAGCAGTTCTTC.

This chain joins TRBV5-5 and TRBJ1-1, with a tentative D call TRBD1 (5 bases). The CDR3 contains 16 residues. The V and J ends lost 5 bases and 6 bases respectively, with 23 bases between them. CDR1 SGHKS and CDR2 YYEKEE come from the germline V gene (reference sequence). CDR3 in DNA: TGTGCCAGCAGTCGGGACGGTGGCCCCACAAACGCTGAAGCTTTCTTT. As protein: CASSRDGGPTNAEAFF.

This clone was detected a few times. The chain is built from TRBV10-2 and TRBJ1-1; the D is unclear. This CDR3 contains 13 residues. Germline V CDR1 and CDR2: WSHSY, SAAADI. The V and J ends lost 6 bases and 4 bases respectively, with 12 bases between them. The chain's CDR3 is CASRRALVTEAFF. The CDR3 DNA sequence: TGCGCCAGCAGAAGGGCGCTTGTCACTGAAGCTTTCTTT.

Within the sample, this clone is medium-sized. V usage is TRBV5-1 and J usage is TRBJ2-6; 8 nucleotides align to TRBD2. V lost 5 bases, J lost 2 bases, and 9 bases stayed unmatched. Germline values: CDR1 SGHRS, CDR2 YFSETQ. This CDR3 comprises 17 residues. The CDR3 region has the DNA TGCGCCAGCAGAGCAGGACTAGCAGTCCCTGGGGCCAACGTCCTGACTTTC. It encodes CASRAGLAVPGANVLTF.